The 9 T cell receptor beta chains below come from one sample, sequenced in a study of breast tumors, draining lymph nodes, adjacent tissues. Breast cancer patients provided tissue from their axillary draining lymph nodes. TCRdb used MiXCR to reprocess the multiplex PCR reads, holding one entry per CDR3 protein. The table includes some 150,000 distinct CDR3 sequences, approximately 20% detected once. The sample consisted of axillary lymph node tissue. The origin of the receptors is a female donor with breast cancer. Some clones in this sample may be carry-over from other donors' samples.

This clonotype was counted ten times or more. The chain employs TRBV9 and TRBJ2-1; TRBD2 agrees at 13 bases. The CDR3 loop spans 15 amino acids. Germline trimming cut 3 bases from V and 5 bases from J; bases unmatched to any gene: 2. The V gene's germline CDR1 is SGDLS and CDR2 YYNGEE. CDR3 in amino acids: CASSDGTSGDNEQFF. The CDR3 nucleotides read TGTGCCAGCAGCGACGGGACTAGCGGGGACAATGAGCAGTTCTTC.

With respect to this clonotype: A much larger clone lies a single base off, so this may be a read error. The rearrangement links TRBV19 to TRBJ2-7, with D tentatively TRBD1 or TRBD2 (5 bases each). Germline V CDR1 and CDR2: LNHDA, SQIVND (reference sequence). There are 13 residues in the CDR3. V was cut by 5 bases and J by 3 bases, with 11 bases left in between. The CDR3 region has the DNA TGTGCCAGTAGTCAGGGACCCTTCTACGAGCAGTACTTC. Protein sequence: CASSQGPFYEQYF. The entire variable domain, with the rest obtained from reference TRBV19 and TRBJ2-7, is as follows: DGGITQSPKYLFRKEGQNVTLSCEQNLNHDAMYWYRQDPGQGLRLIYYSQIVNDFQKGDIAEGYSVSREKKESFPLTVTSAQKNPTAFYLCASSQGPFYEQYFGPGTRLTVT.

Notes on this clonotype: A much larger clone differs from this one at a single base, so this may be a read error. The V call is TRBV13, the J call TRBJ2-3, with TRBD2 as a possible D gene (6 bases). Per germline, CDR1 PRHDT and CDR2 FYEKMQ (reference sequence). The V end lost 2 bases, the J end lost 8 bases, and 11 bases lay between the germline ends. The CDR3 is 13 residues long. The CDR3 DNA sequence: TGTGCCAGCAGCTTACGGGGGATGGGTACGCAGTATTTT. This sequence encodes CASSLRGMGTQYF. Based on the CDR3 plus reference TRBV13 and TRBJ2-3, the full variable domain is AAGVIQSPRHLIKEKRETATLKCYPIPRHDTVYWYQQGPGQDPQFLISFYEKMQSDKGSIPDRFSAQQFSDYHSELNMSSLELGDSALYFCASSLRGMGTQYFGPGTRLTVL.

Regarding this clonotype: This could be a read error, since a much larger clone is one nucleotide away. The chain combines TRBV5-6 with TRBJ2-7; D is possibly TRBD2 (5 bases). The CDR3 contains 15 residues. Germline-derived CDR1 and CDR2 are SGHDT and YYEEEE. CDR3 nucleotides: TGTGCCAGCAGCAGTTTGCGGGTAACCTCCTACGAGCGGTACTTC. Amino acid sequence: CASSSLRVTSYERYF.

This clonotype was counted ten times or more. The chain employs TRBV2 and TRBJ2-5; TRBD2 matches at 15 bases. V lost 7 bases and J lost 3; bases outside the gene matches: 12. Germline V gene lookup returns CDR1 SNHLY and CDR2 FYNNEI. The CDR3 has 18 residues. In DNA form, the CDR3 reads TGTGCCAGCAAGCTGGGACTAGCGGGAGGCTCTCTTAAAGAGACCCAGTACTTC. Its translation: CASKLGLAGGSLKETQYF.

This clonotype has a count of ten or more. V gene TRBV20-1 combines with J gene TRBJ2-7; TRBD1 matches 9 bases. Losses at the gene ends were 3 bases for V and 6 bases for J; bases not matched to a gene: 9. CDR3 size: 14 residues. CDR1 and CDR2 (germline): DFQATT, SNEGSKA (reference sequence). CDR3 protein: CSARDPGQGTEQYF. CDR3 coding DNA: TGCAGTGCTAGGGACCCGGGACAGGGAACCGAGCAGTACTTC.

This clonotype is medium-sized within its sample. The DNA for the CDR3 is TGCAGTGCTAGAGATCCGGACAGTTTGTACAATGAGCAGTTCTTC. This sequence encodes CSARDPDSLYNEQFF. The chain combines TRBV20-1 with TRBJ2-1; tentatively, D is TRBD1 (6 bases). CDR1 and CDR2 from the germline V gene are DFQATT and SNEGSKA (reference sequence). The length of the CDR3 is 15 residues. Trimming took 0 bases from V and 4 from J, leaving 13 bases between them.

Comments on this clonotype: Possible read error: a much larger clone is one base away. The rearrangement joins TRBV6-1 to TRBJ2-7, with 13 positions matching TRBD2. Germline V lookup: CDR1 MNHNS, CDR2 SASEGT. This CDR3 is 14 amino acids long. V dropped 10 bases and J dropped 6; count of bases not matched to a gene: 9. This CDR3 is CANSGLAGVSEQYF. The DNA for the CDR3 is TGTGCCAACAGCGGACTAGCGGGAGTGTCCGAGCAGTACTTC.

Turning to this clonotype: Given a much more abundant clone one base away, this may be a read error. The conserved phenylalanine or tryptophan is not found at the CDR3 terminus, so this likely reflects a read error. The V gene is TRBV18, the J gene TRBJ1-5; D remains unclear. From germline, CDR1 is KGHSH and CDR2 LQKENI. This CDR3 is built from 14 residues. The V and J ends lost 1 base and 1 base respectively, with 5 bases between them. The CDR3 bases are TGTGCCAGCTCACCACTAGCCAGCAATCAGCCCCAGCATCTT. Translation gives CASSPLASNQPQHL.